Below, 28 T cell receptor beta chains from the same sample are listed, as sequenced in a study of T cells expressing NK-cell markers. TCRdb re-called the 5' RACE reads, yielding one record per CDR3 amino acid sequence without DNA. Its listing shows some 500,000 distinct CDR3 sequences. Material for sequencing was blood T cells: a sorted CD56 or NKG2C T cell subset, CD4+ or CD8+ T cells, or bulk PBMC T cells (not recorded which). Source of these receptors: a woman aged 45-59 years in good health.

The CDR3 protein is CSARDPRGHRTDTQYF. The chain uses TRBV20-1 and TRBJ2-3; absent DNA, TCRdb's TRBD1 call cannot be checked. Germline V gene lookup returns CDR1 DFQATT and CDR2 SNEGSKA (reference sequence). The CDR3 length is 16 residues.

The chain employs TRBV12-3 or TRBV12-4 and TRBJ2-1; the D gene TCRdb calls, TRBD2, cannot be checked with no DNA. The CDR3 extends over 13 amino acids. CDR3 amino acids: CASNRATDNEQFF.

The V and J genes are TRBV20-1 and TRBJ1-4. Germline CDR1 is DFQATT and CDR2 is SNEGSKA (reference sequence). This CDR3 contains 15 residues. This chain's CDR3 is CSARDMRFSNEKLFF.

V gene TRBV7-2 combines with J gene TRBJ2-1. Germline V gives CDR1 SGHTA, CDR2 FQGNSA. This CDR3 spans 14 amino acids. This CDR3 reads CASSLAHLGTEQFF.

The V call is TRBV20-1, the J call TRBJ2-1; TCRdb's D gene call, TRBD2, goes unchecked for lack of DNA. This CDR3 region has 13 residues. CDR1 DFQATT and CDR2 SNEGSKA come from the germline V gene (reference sequence). The CDR3 region is CSARGLAGDLQFF.

The chain carries TRBV18 and TRBJ2-3. The CDR3 is 12 amino acids. The V gene's germline CDR1 is KGHSH and CDR2 LQKENI. CDR3 protein: CASSPSADTQYF.

The V gene is TRBV2, the J gene TRBJ2-5; TCRdb lists TRBD1, though no DNA is available to test this call. CDR1 is SNHLY and CDR2 is FYNNEI in the germline V gene. This CDR3 has 16 amino acids. The CDR3 here is CASSEGQAHRQETQYF.

The chain has TRBV7-9 and TRBJ2-1; TCRdb indicates TRBD1, and absent DNA this call remains unverified. Germline V gene data show CDR1 as SEHNR and CDR2 as FQNEAQ (reference sequence). This CDR3 is built from 12 residues. CDR3 in amino acids: CASSRPETAPFF.

The gene calls are TRBV6-1 and TRBJ1-4. The CDR3 extends over 15 amino acids. Germline V gene data show CDR1 as MNHNS and CDR2 as SASEGT. CDR3 protein: CASSDMRTTNEKLFF.

V is TRBV7-3 and J is TRBJ2-1; TCRdb lists TRBD2, though no DNA is available to test this call. Germline V gene data show CDR1 as SGHTA and CDR2 as FQGTGA. The CDR3 has 16 residues. CDR3 protein: CASSPVAGGRGNEQFF.

The J gene is TRBJ1-1, the V gene TRBV3-1; TCRdb indicates TRBD1, and absent DNA this call remains unverified. Germline-derived CDR1 and CDR2 are LGHDT and YNNKEL (reference sequence). CDR3 length: 13 amino acids. The CDR3 spells CASSQSSSGEAFF.

This chain links TRBV29-1 with TRBJ2-3. This CDR3 contains 13 residues. The germline V gene encodes CDR1 SQVTM and CDR2 ANQGSEA. CDR3 protein: CSVGKGIANTQYF.

V usage is TRBV11-2 and J usage is TRBJ1-5; TCRdb indicates TRBD1, and absent DNA this call remains unverified. Per germline, CDR1 SGHAT and CDR2 FQNNGV. The CDR3 extends over 14 amino acids. CDR3 amino acids: CASTPNRANQPQHF. Full variable domain (remainder filled in from reference TRBV11-2 and TRBJ1-5): EAGVAQSPRYKIIEKRQSVAFWCNPISGHATLYWYQQILGQGPKLLIQFQNNGVVDDSQLPKDRFSAERLKGVDSTLKIQPAKLEDSAVYLCASTPNRANQPQHFGDGTRLSIL.

This rearrangement joins TRBV5-1 to TRBJ2-3; with no DNA, the TCRdb D assignment of TRBD2 cannot be verified. This CDR3 is built from 16 residues. From germline, CDR1 is SGHRS and CDR2 YFSETQ. CDR3 sequence reads: CASSLRDTQRGDTQYF.

The chain uses TRBV12-3 or TRBV12-4 and TRBJ2-2; no DNA is available, so the TRBD2 call from TCRdb remains unchecked. This CDR3 is 14 amino acids long. The CDR3 protein is CASRQASLTGELFF.

This rearrangement joins TRBV3-1 to TRBJ1-2; TCRdb's assignment of TRBD1 cannot be checked, as there is no DNA. Germline V gene lookup returns CDR1 LGHDT and CDR2 YNNKEL (reference sequence). This CDR3 spans 15 amino acids. CDR3 residues: CASSPTSTGNYGYTF. The complete variable domain, with remaining parts taken from reference TRBV3-1 and TRBJ1-2, reads DTAVSQTPKYLVTQMGNDKSIKCEQNLGHDTMYWYKQDSKKFLKIMFSYNNKELIINETVPNRFSPKSPDKAHLNLHINSLELGDSAVYFCASSPTSTGNYGYTFGSGTRLTVV.

The rearrangement joins TRBV10-1 to TRBJ2-3; TCRdb lists TRBD2, though no DNA is available to test this call. The CDR3 loop spans 14 amino acids. Germline V gene lookup returns CDR1 WNHNN and CDR2 SYGVQD (reference sequence). CDR3 in amino acids: CATRAGGMTDTQYF.

The chain has TRBV7-9 and TRBJ2-5; TCRdb names TRBD1, which stays unverified in the absence of DNA. Per germline, CDR1 SEHNR and CDR2 FQNEAQ (reference sequence). The CDR3 consists of 15 residues. CDR3 sequence: CASSFPGLRGETQYF. The variable domain in full, with the rest retrieved from reference TRBV7-9 and TRBJ2-5, is DTGVSQNPRHKITKRGQNVTFRCDPISEHNRLYWYRQTLGQGPEFLTYFQNEAQLEKSRLLSDRFSAERPKGSFSTLEIQRTEQGDSAMYLCASSFPGLRGETQYFGPGTRLLVL.

The chain employs TRBV6-5 and TRBJ1-6; TCRdb's D gene call, TRBD1, goes unchecked for lack of DNA. The germline CDR1 and CDR2 sequences are MNHEY and SVGAGI. The CDR3 consists of 14 residues. The CDR3 region is CASGQDRWISPLHF.

The CDR3 sequence is CASSQDLDQRNEQFF. The V and J genes are TRBV14 and TRBJ2-1; TCRdb lists TRBD2, though no DNA is available to test this call. The length of the CDR3 is 15 residues. CDR1 and CDR2 from the germline V gene are SGHDN and FVKESK. Full variable domain (remainder filled in from reference TRBV14 and TRBJ2-1): EAGVTQFPSHSVIEKGQTVTLRCDPISGHDNLYWYRRVMGKEIKFLLHFVKESKQDESGMPNNRFLAERTGGTYSTLKVQPAELEDSGVYFCASSQDLDQRNEQFFGPGTRLTVL.

The V call is TRBV5-1, the J call TRBJ2-3; TCRdb proposes TRBD2, but this gene call is untestable without DNA. Per germline, CDR1 SGHRS and CDR2 YFSETQ. The CDR3 is 17 amino acids. This CDR3 reads CASSLEVTSGTTDTQYF.

The V call is TRBV5-1, the J call TRBJ2-3; TCRdb's assignment of TRBD1 cannot be checked, as there is no DNA. CDR1 and CDR2 from the germline V gene are SGHRS and YFSETQ. The CDR3 is 15 amino acids. This CDR3 is CASIARTDSTDTQYF. Full variable domain (rest looked up from reference TRBV5-1 and TRBJ2-3): KAGVTQTPRYLIKTRGQQVTLSCSPISGHRSVSWYQQTPGQGLQFLFEYFSETQRNKGNFPGRFSGRQFSNSRSEMNVSTLELGDSALYLCASIARTDSTDTQYFGPGTRLTVL.

The chain recombines TRBV7-7 with TRBJ2-1; TCRdb's D gene call, TRBD1, goes unchecked for lack of DNA. This CDR3 contains 15 residues. The germline CDR1 and CDR2 sequences are SSHAT and FNYEAQ (reference sequence). CDR3 sequence reads: CASSPQGTNANEQFF. Full variable domain (outside the CDR3, taken from reference TRBV7-7 and TRBJ2-1): GAGVSQSPRYKVTKRGQDVTLRCDPISSHATLYWYQQALGQGPEFLTYFNYEAQPDKSGLPSDRFSAERPEGSISTLTIQRTEQRDSAMYRCASSPQGTNANEQFFGPGTRLTVL.

The chain employs TRBV4-2 and TRBJ2-1; without DNA, the TCRdb call of TRBD2 cannot be checked. The CDR3 has 16 amino acids. CDR1 is LGHNA, CDR2 YNFKEQ, per germline. The CDR3 sequence: CASTQEGTRNYNEQFF.

The gene calls are TRBV5-1 and TRBJ1-2; TCRdb gives TRBD1 as the D gene, but with no DNA this cannot be confirmed. The CDR3 consists of 16 residues. The germline V gene has CDR1 SGHRS and CDR2 YFSETQ. CDR3 loop: CASRKSDRNIIEGYTF.

This chain links TRBV30 with TRBJ2-5. Germline CDR1 GTSNPN, CDR2 SVGIG (reference sequence). This CDR3 has 12 amino acids. The CDR3 protein is CAWKAFEETQYF.

The chain uses TRBV6-1 and TRBJ2-1; TCRdb indicates TRBD2, and absent DNA this call remains unverified. Germline V CDR1 and CDR2: MNHNS, SASEGT. The CDR3 has 14 amino acids. The CDR3: CASSVPGLVNEQFF.

The chain couples TRBV11-2 to TRBJ2-7; TCRdb outputs TRBD2, but without DNA this stays unchecked. This CDR3 is 15 amino acids long. Per germline, CDR1 SGHAT and CDR2 FQNNGV. CDR3: CASSLGGLASYEQYF.